The rows below give T cell receptor beta chains drawn from one sample of a study of blood T cells in healthy people across ages. TCRdb itself ran the 5' RACE reads through MiXCR, one entry per CDR3 protein. The sample yields nearly 800,000 distinct CDR3 sequences, just over 55% seen once. Specimen: blood. These receptors were taken from a middle-aged man in good health. The CDR3 runs from the conserved cysteine through the conserved F or W. The D gene is left open where the match is weak. Clone size is shown for a subset of rows, as once, few, many or a class of expanded clone.

>TRBJ1-2|NA|NA|TRBV27
CASSLSTETLYGYTF
TGTGCCAGCAGTTTATCGACAGAGACCCTCTATGGCTACACCTTC
>TRBJ2-7|NA|few|TRBV4-1
CASSQVAGTNLYEQYF
TGCGCCAGCAGCCAAGTGGCCGGGACAAACCTTTACGAGCAGTACTTC
>TRBJ2-1|NA|NA|TRBV11-2
CASSLEVLDEQFF
TGTGCCAGCAGCTTAGAGGTCCTCGATGAGCAGTTCTTC
>TRBJ1-2|TRBD1|NA|TRBV5-6
CASSRRRTGEGYTF
TGTGCCAGCAGCCGCCGGAGGACAGGGGAGGGCTACACCTTC
>TRBJ2-7|TRBD1|NA|TRBV4-1
CASSQAQGLGYEQYF
TGCGCCAGCAGCCAGGCACAGGGGTTAGGCTACGAGCAGTACTTC
>TRBJ2-7|TRBD2|NA|TRBV4-3
CASSAGASGSHEQYF
TGCGCCAGCAGCGCCGGGGCTAGCGGGTCCCACGAGCAGTACTTC
>TRBJ1-4|NA|NA|TRBV28
CASSVMVGQGVEKLFF
TGTGCCAGCAGTGTGATGGTCGGGCAGGGTGTTGAAAAACTGTTTTTT
>TRBJ2-3|NA|NA|TRBV9
CASSSNWGTDTQYF
TGTGCCAGCAGTTCAAATTGGGGGACAGATACGCAGTATTTT
>TRBJ2-1|NA|NA|TRBV20-1
CSASDTTHEQFF
TGCAGTGCTAGCGATACAACCCATGAGCAGTTCTTC
>TRBJ2-1|TRBD1|NA|TRBV7-9
CASSPRQGPPPSEQFF
TGTGCCAGCAGCCCTCGACAGGGGCCCCCTCCTAGTGAGCAGTTCTTC
>TRBJ1-1|TRBD1|NA|TRBV7-2
CASSWGTGGAFF
TGTGCCAGCAGCTGGGGGACAGGGGGAGCTTTCTTT
>TRBJ2-6|NA|NA|TRBV9
CASSVVPRANVLTF
TGTGCCAGCAGCGTAGTCCCCAGGGCCAACGTCCTGACTTTC
>TRBJ1-5|NA|NA|TRBV6-2/TRBV6-3
CASRGYKDQPQHF
TGTGCCAGCAGGGGGTACAAAGATCAGCCCCAGCATTTT
>TRBJ2-7|NA|NA|TRBV7-2
CASSLMRGAEWYNEQYF
TGTGCCAGCAGCTTAATGCGCGGCGCAGAGTGGTACAATGAGCAGTACTTC
>TRBJ2-7|NA|few|TRBV7-9
CASSPSGKSTYEQYF
TGTGCCAGCAGCCCATCGGGCAAATCAACCTACGAGCAGTACTTC
>TRBJ2-5|TRBD1|NA|TRBV15
CATSRAYDRESETQYF
TGTGCCACCAGCAGAGCTTACGACAGGGAGTCGGAGACCCAGTACTTC
>TRBJ2-3|NA|NA|TRBV2
CVSNSGSGDTQYF
TGTGTCAGCAATAGCGGTAGCGGAGATACGCAGTATTTT
>TRBJ2-1|NA|few|TRBV15
CATRRRGYTYNEQFF
TGTGCCACCAGACGACGGGGGTATACCTACAATGAGCAGTTCTTC
>TRBJ2-4|TRBD2|few|TRBV12-3/TRBV12-4
CASSLLAGGTKNIQYF
TGTGCCAGCAGTTTATTAGCGGGGGGAACCAAAAACATTCAGTACTTC
>TRBJ2-7|NA|NA|TRBV21-1
CASSKGGQIIGLYEQYF
TGTGCCAGCAGCAAAGGGGGACAGATAATCGGGCTCTACGAGCAGTACTTC
>TRBJ2-3|NA|NA|TRBV12-3/TRBV12-4
CASSFLPDTQYF
TGTGCCAGCAGTTTTCTACCAGATACGCAGTATTTT
>TRBJ1-1|TRBD1|NA|TRBV5-1
CASSKGQGAEAFF
TGCGCCAGCAGTAAAGGGCAGGGGGCTGAAGCTTTCTTT
>TRBJ2-4|NA|NA|TRBV3-1
CASSQDTLGIQYF
TGTGCCAGCAGCCAGGATACCCTAGGCATTCAGTACTTC
>TRBJ2-3|TRBD2|NA|TRBV2
CAGPLTSGGLDTQYF
TGTGCCGGACCTCTGACTAGCGGGGGTTTAGATACGCAGTATTTT
>TRBJ2-3|NA|NA|TRBV6-5
CASSYGILGGTDTQYF
TGTGCCAGCAGTTACGGGATCTTAGGGGGCACAGATACGCAGTATTTT
>TRBJ2-6|NA|NA|TRBV6-2/TRBV6-3
CASSDRSSGANVLTF
TGTGCCAGCAGTGACCGGTCGTCTGGGGCCAACGTCCTGACTTTC
>TRBJ2-7|NA|few|TRBV3-1
CASSHDRFGGFGYEQYF
TGTGCCAGCAGCCACGACCGCTTCGGGGGCTTCGGCTACGAGCAGTACTTC
>TRBJ1-1|TRBD1|NA|TRBV6-5
CASSATGRSGTFF
TGTGCCAGCAGCGCGACAGGGAGGAGCGGAACTTTCTTT
>TRBJ2-6|NA|NA|TRBV4-2
CASSQNSGANVLTF
TGTGCCAGCAGCCAAAACTCTGGGGCCAACGTCCTGACTTTC